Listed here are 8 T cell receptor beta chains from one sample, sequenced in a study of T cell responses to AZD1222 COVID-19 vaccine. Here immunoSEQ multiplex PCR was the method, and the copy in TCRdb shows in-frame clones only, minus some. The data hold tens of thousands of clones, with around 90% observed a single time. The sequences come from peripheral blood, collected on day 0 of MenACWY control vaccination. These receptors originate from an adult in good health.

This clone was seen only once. CDR3 DNA sequence: TGCGCCAGCAGCCAATCTCTAGCGGGGGCCACCACAGATACGCAGTATTTT. Protein sequence: CASSQSLAGATTDTQYF. The chain employs TRBV4-3 and TRBJ2-3; 10 nucleotides match TRBD2. CDR3 length: 17 amino acids. Germline V gives CDR1 LGHNA, CDR2 YSLEER. Trimming at V came to 2 bases and at J to 2 bases, leaving 7 bases not matched to a gene.

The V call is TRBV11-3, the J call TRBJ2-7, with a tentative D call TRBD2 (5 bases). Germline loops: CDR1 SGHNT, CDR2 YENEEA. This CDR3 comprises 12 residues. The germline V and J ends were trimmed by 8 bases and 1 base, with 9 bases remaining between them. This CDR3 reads CASGGRSYEQYF. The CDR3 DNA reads TGTGCCAGCGGAGGACGGTCCTACGAGCAGTACTTC.

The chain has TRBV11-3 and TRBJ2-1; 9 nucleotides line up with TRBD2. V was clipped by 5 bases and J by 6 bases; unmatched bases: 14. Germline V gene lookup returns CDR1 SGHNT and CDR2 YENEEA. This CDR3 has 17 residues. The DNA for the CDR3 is TGTGCCAGCAGCCTAACAGCGGGGGGCCTCGGGAGCAATGAGCAGTTCTTC. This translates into CASSLTAGGLGSNEQFF.

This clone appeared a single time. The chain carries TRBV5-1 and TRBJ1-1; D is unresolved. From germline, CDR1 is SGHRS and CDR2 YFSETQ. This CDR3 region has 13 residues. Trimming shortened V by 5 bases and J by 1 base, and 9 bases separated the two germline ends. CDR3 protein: CASRPFWNTEAFF. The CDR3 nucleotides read TGCGCCAGCAGACCGTTCTGGAACACTGAAGCTTTCTTT.

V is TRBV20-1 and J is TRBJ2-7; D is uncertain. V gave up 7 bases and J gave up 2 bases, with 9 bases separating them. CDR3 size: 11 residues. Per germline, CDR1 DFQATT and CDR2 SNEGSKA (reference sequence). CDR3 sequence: CSVREAYEQYF. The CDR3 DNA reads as TGCAGTGTGAGAGAGGCCTACGAGCAGTACTTC.

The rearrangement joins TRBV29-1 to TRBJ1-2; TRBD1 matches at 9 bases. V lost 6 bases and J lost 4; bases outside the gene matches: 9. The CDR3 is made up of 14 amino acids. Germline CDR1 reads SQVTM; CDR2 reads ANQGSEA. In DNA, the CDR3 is TGCAGCGTCAAGGGACAGGGCCTAGGCTATGGCTACACCTTC. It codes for CSVKGQGLGYGYTF.

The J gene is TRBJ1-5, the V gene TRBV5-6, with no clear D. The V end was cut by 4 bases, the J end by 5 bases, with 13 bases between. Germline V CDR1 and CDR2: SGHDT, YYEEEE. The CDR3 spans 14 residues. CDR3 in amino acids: CASSLRGFDQPQHF. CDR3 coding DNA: TGTGCCAGCAGCCTGCGGGGTTTCGATCAGCCCCAGCATTTT. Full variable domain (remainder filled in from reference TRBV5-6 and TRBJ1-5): DAGVTQSPTHLIKTRGQQVTLRCSPKSGHDTVSWYQQALGQGPQFIFQYYEEEERQRGNFPDRFSGHQFPNYSSELNVNALLLGDSALYLCASSLRGFDQPQHFGDGTRLSIL.

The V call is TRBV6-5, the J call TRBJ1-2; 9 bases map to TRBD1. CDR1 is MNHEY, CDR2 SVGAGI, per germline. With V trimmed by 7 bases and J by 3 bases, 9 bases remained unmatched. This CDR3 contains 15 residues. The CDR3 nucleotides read TGTGCCAGCAATCCCACAGGGGGCGTTGACTATGGCTACACCTTC. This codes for CASNPTGGVDYGYTF.